These 14 T cell receptor beta chains were sequenced from one sample in a study of Graves' ophthalmopathy and Graves' hyperthyroidism. The authors amplified TCR beta CDR3 regions from RNA transcripts. First-round RT-PCR employed HTBI primers, with a second-round multiplex PCR after it. MiXCR, run by TCRdb on the multiplex PCR reads, gives a single entry per CDR3 protein. Here the sample spans around 400,000 distinct CDR3 sequences, 21% being singletons. The material sequenced was peripheral blood. These receptors all come from a young woman with stable Graves' hyperthyroidism.

The sample holds many counts of this clonotype. The chain recombines TRBV7-2 with TRBJ2-4; D not resolved. The CDR3 consists of 13 residues. Deletions cut 5 bases from V and 6 bases from J, with 11 bases between. Germline CDR1 is SGHTA and CDR2 is FQGNSA. The CDR3 loop reads CASSRPERNIQYF. Written as DNA, the CDR3 is TGTGCCAGCAGCCGTCCTGAGCGAAACATTCAGTACTTC.

The rearrangement links TRBV6-5 to TRBJ1-5; TRBD1 might be the D (5 bases). Germline lookup yields CDR1 MNHEY and CDR2 SVGAGI. The CDR3 is 15 residues long. V lost 0 bases to trimming and J lost 3 bases, with 9 bases between them. The CDR3 coding sequence is TGTGCCAGCAGTTACTCAACAGGAAACAATCAGCCCCAGCATTTT. Translating gives CASSYSTGNNQPQHF.

This clonotype was counted once. The CDR3 end shows no conserved phenylalanine or tryptophan, and so a read error is likely. The chain has TRBV12-3 or TRBV12-4 and TRBJ1-1; 8 nucleotides agree with TRBD1. The CDR3 sequence is 14 residues long. Trimming at V came to 5 bases and at J to 3 bases, leaving 5 bases not matched to a gene. As DNA, the CDR3 is TGTGCCAGCAGTGCGTTGGACAGGGACACTGAAGCTTTCGTT. Residues: CASSALDRDTEAFV.

This clonotype was counted ten times or more. V usage is TRBV30 and J usage is TRBJ1-2; D unclear. V was cut by 3 bases and J by 8 bases, with 16 bases left in between. The CDR3 is made up of 13 amino acids. Germline CDR1 is GTSNPN and CDR2 is SVGIG (reference sequence). Here the CDR3 reads CAWSPVGLEGYTF. CDR3 sequence (DNA): TGTGCCTGGAGCCCCGTGGGCCTGGAAGGCTACACCTTC. The full variable domain, in which reference TRBV30 and TRBJ1-2 provide the parts outside the CDR3, is SQTIHQWPATLVQPVGSPLSLECTVEGTSNPNLYWYRQAAGRGLQLLFYSVGIGQISSEVPQNLSASRPQDRQFILSSKKLLLSDSGFYLCAWSPVGLEGYTFGSGTRLTVV.

Many counts were recorded for this clonotype. The chain uses TRBV5-1 and TRBJ2-2; D is undetermined. V was pared by 4 bases and J by 5 bases, with 15 bases between. This CDR3 contains 15 residues. Germline V gives CDR1 SGHRS, CDR2 YFSETQ. The CDR3 DNA reads TGCGCCAGCAGCCCAGACGGCAGACGGACCGGGGAGCTGTTTTTT. Its protein is CASSPDGRRTGELFF. Drawing the rest from reference TRBV5-1 and TRBJ2-2, the complete variable domain is KAGVTQTPRYLIKTRGQQVTLSCSPISGHRSVSWYQQTPGQGLQFLFEYFSETQRNKGNFPGRFSGRQFSNSRSEMNVSTLELGDSALYLCASSPDGRRTGELFFGEGSRLTVL.

This clonotype has just a few counts. This chain connects TRBV11-2 to TRBJ1-2; D gene ambiguous. The CDR3 extends over 14 amino acids. Trimming cost V 2 bases and J 4 bases, with 11 bases left between them. Germline CDR1 reads SGHAT; CDR2 reads FQNNGV. The CDR3 nucleotides read TGTGCCAGCAGCTTATCCAGGAGTTCCTATGGCTACACCTTC. This gives the protein CASSLSRSSYGYTF.

At least ten counts were recorded for this clonotype. This sequence joins TRBV3-1 and TRBJ1-1; D is unclear. This CDR3 is 16 amino acids long. Trimming pared 0 bases from V and 5 bases from J, leaving 16 bases between. The germline CDR1 and CDR2 sequences are LGHDT and YNNKEL (reference sequence). The chain's CDR3 is CASSQDGLPGRTEAFF. CDR3 DNA sequence: TGTGCCAGCAGCCAAGATGGTCTTCCGGGAAGGACTGAAGCTTTCTTT. The full variable domain, its missing parts supplied by reference TRBV3-1 and TRBJ1-1, is DTAVSQTPKYLVTQMGNDKSIKCEQNLGHDTMYWYKQDSKKFLKIMFSYNNKELIINETVPNRFSPKSPDKAHLNLHINSLELGDSAVYFCASSQDGLPGRTEAFFGQGTRLTVV.

This clonotype has at least ten counts. The V and J genes are TRBV12-5 and TRBJ1-5, with D maybe TRBD1 (5 bases). The CDR3 totals 13 residues. CDR1 is LGHNT and CDR2 is FRNRAP in the germline V gene. V was clipped by 8 bases and J by 4 bases, with 12 bases between them. In DNA, the CDR3 is TGTGCTAGTACCGGGGGACTTAATCAGCCCCAGCATTTT. The encoded protein is CASTGGLNQPQHF.

The chain couples TRBV12-3 or TRBV12-4 to TRBJ1-5; unclear D gene. Trimming removed 1 base from V and 2 bases from J, with 9 bases in between. CDR3 length: 15 amino acids. CDR3 sequence reads: CASSLGSRGNQPQHF. The CDR3 coding sequence is TGTGCCAGCAGTTTAGGGTCTAGGGGCAATCAGCCCCAGCATTTT.

The chain carries TRBV6-2 or TRBV6-3 and TRBJ2-7; possibly TRBD2 for D (6 bases). V was trimmed by 0 bases and J by 0 bases, leaving 15 bases between them. The CDR3 is made up of 17 amino acids. CDR1 is MNHEY, CDR2 SVGEGT, per germline. As DNA, the CDR3 is TGTGCCAGCAGTTACTCGAGGGCTAGCGAGAGCTCCTACGAGCAGTACTTC. Residues: CASSYSRASESSYEQYF.

This clonotype was detected many times. V gene TRBV5-1 combines with J gene TRBJ2-7; D call uncertain. The V and J ends lost 0 bases and 2 bases respectively, with 6 bases between them. The CDR3 totals 13 residues. Per the germline V gene, CDR1 is SGHRS and CDR2 is YFSETQ. The CDR3 DNA follows: TGCGCCAGCAGCTTGGCTAATACCTACGAGCAGTACTTC. Its protein product is CASSLANTYEQYF. The full variable domain, in which reference TRBV5-1 and TRBJ2-7 provide the parts outside the CDR3, is KAGVTQTPRYLIKTRGQQVTLSCSPISGHRSVSWYQQTPGQGLQFLFEYFSETQRNKGNFPGRFSGRQFSNSRSEMNVSTLELGDSALYLCASSLANTYEQYFGPGTRLTVT.

The count of this clonotype is one. The J gene is TRBJ1-6, the V gene TRBV12-3 or TRBV12-4; D remains ambiguous. Trimming removed 2 bases from V and 8 bases from J, with 10 bases in between. The CDR3 is 14 amino acids. The CDR3 here is CASSLKAVDSPLHF. In DNA form, the CDR3 reads TGTGCCAGCAGTTTAAAGGCAGTAGATTCACCCCTCCACTTT.

This rearrangement joins TRBV4-2 to TRBJ1-6; perhaps TRBD1 as D (6 bases). CDR3 size: 15 residues. The V end was cut by 0 bases, the J end by 7 bases, with 10 bases between. Germline V gene lookup returns CDR1 LGHNA and CDR2 YNFKEQ. The CDR3 is CASSQDRGANSPLHF. CDR3 bases: TGTGCCAGCAGCCAAGATCGGGGGGCAAATTCACCCCTCCACTTT.

There are many counts of this clonotype. The V gene is TRBV10-3, the J gene TRBJ2-2; 14 nucleotides align to TRBD2. The CDR3 has 18 amino acids. Germline trimming cut 2 bases from V and 1 base from J; bases unmatched to any gene: 3. Germline loops: CDR1 ENHRY, CDR2 SYGVKD. The CDR3 sequence is CAISEGTSGSQNTGELFF. The CDR3, as DNA: TGTGCCATCAGTGAGGGGACTAGCGGGAGTCAGAACACCGGGGAGCTGTTTTTT.